The 2 T cell receptor beta chains below were found in one sample sequenced in a study of shared clonotypes between healthy human individuals. Produced via immunoSEQ multiplex PCR; TCRdb's table is partial and in-frame only. The data contain hundreds of thousands of clones, 55% to 85% of them singletons. Source material: memory CD4+ T cells sorted from blood. Subset specified: CD45RA-negative fraction. These receptors were collected from a woman aged 25 to 45 in good health.

This clone was detected many times. This chain links TRBV19 with TRBJ1-4, with D unclear. This CDR3 region has 15 residues. V was shortened by 3 bases and J by 0 bases, with 8 bases between the two germline ends. Per germline, CDR1 LNHDA and CDR2 SQIVND (reference sequence). CDR3 nucleotide sequence: TGTGCCAGTAGTATGCAGGTTGCAACTAATGAAAAACTGTTTTTT. This codes for CASSMQVATNEKLFF.

This sequence joins TRBV7-2 and TRBJ2-1, with 11 bases aligning to TRBD2. V shed 2 bases and J 7 bases; nucleotides not matched to a gene: 7. The germline V gene has CDR1 SGHTA and CDR2 FQGNSA. This CDR3 region has 16 residues. In nucleotides, the CDR3 is TGTGCCAGCAGCTTAACTAGCGGGAGTGGTATAAATGAGCAGTTCTTC. Encoded protein: CASSLTSGSGINEQFF.